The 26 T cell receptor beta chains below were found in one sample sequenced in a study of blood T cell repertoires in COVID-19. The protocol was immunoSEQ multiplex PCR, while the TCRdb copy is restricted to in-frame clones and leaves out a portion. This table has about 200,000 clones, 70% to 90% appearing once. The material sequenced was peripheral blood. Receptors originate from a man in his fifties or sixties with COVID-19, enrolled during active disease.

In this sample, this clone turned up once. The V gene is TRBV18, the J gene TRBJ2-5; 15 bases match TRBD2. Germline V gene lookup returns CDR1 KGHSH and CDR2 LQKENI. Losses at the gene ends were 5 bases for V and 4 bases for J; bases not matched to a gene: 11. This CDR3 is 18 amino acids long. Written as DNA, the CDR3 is TGTGCCAGCTCATCACTCACCAGGACTAGCGGGAGGGGAGAGACCCAGTACTTC. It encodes CASSSLTRTSGRGETQYF. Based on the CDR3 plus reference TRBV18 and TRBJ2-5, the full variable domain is NAGVMQNPRHLVRRRGQEARLRCSPMKGHSHVYWYRQLPEEGLKFMVYLQKENIIDESGMPKERFSAEFPKEGPSILRIQQVVRGDSAAYFCASSSLTRTSGRGETQYFGPGTRLLVL.

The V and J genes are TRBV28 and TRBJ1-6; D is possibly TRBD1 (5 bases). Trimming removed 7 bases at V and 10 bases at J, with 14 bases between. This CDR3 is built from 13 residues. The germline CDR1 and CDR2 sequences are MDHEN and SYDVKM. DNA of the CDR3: TGTGCCAGCACAGCTCAGGGTTTATCACCCCTCCACTTT. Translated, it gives CASTAQGLSPLHF. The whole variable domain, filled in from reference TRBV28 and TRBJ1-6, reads DVKVTQSSRYLVKRTGEKVFLECVQDMDHENMFWYRQDPGLGLRLIYFSYDVKMKEKGDIPEGYSVSREKKERFSLILESASTNQTSMYLCASTAQGLSPLHFGNGTRLTVT.

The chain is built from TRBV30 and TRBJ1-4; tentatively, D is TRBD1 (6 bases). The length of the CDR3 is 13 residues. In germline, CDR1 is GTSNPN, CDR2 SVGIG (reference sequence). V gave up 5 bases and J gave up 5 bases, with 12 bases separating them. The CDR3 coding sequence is TGTGCCTGGGCACAGGGTCCCAATGAAAAACTGTTTTTT. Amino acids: CAWAQGPNEKLFF.

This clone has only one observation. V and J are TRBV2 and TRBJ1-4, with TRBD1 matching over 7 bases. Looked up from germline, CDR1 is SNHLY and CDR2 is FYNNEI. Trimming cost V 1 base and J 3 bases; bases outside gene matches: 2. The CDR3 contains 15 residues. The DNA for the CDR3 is TGTGCCAGCAGTGAAGGACAGGGATCTAATGAAAAACTGTTTTTT. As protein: CASSEGQGSNEKLFF.

DNA of the CDR3: TGTGCCAGCAGTCCCAGGACAGGGGTGAACACTGAAGCTTTCTTT. Residues: CASSPRTGVNTEAFF. The chain couples TRBV6-5 to TRBJ1-1; TRBD1 aligns across 9 bases. Germline V gene lookup returns CDR1 MNHEY and CDR2 SVGAGI. The CDR3 is made up of 15 amino acids. V was pared by 5 bases and J by 0 bases, with 4 bases of the junction left unmatched.

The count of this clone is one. CDR3 coding DNA: TGTGCCAGCTCTCCAACCCTGACAGGGAACACCGGGGAGCTGTTTTTT. Residues: CASSPTLTGNTGELFF. The chain recombines TRBV18 with TRBJ2-2; TRBD1 might be the D (6 bases). The CDR3 runs to 16 residues. Trimming removed 6 bases from V and 1 base from J, with 15 bases in between. Germline-derived CDR1 and CDR2 are KGHSH and LQKENI.

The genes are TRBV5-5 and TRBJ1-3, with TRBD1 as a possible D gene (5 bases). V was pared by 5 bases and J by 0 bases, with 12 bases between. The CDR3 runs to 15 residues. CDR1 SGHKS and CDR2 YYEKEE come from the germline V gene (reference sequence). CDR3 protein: CASSFDRSSGNTIYF. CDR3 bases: TGTGCCAGCAGTTTCGACAGAAGCTCTGGAAACACCATATATTTT. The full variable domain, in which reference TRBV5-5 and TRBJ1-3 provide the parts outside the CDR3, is DAGVTQSPTHLIKTRGQQVTLRCSPISGHKSVSWYQQVLGQGPQFIFQYYEKEERGRGNFPDRFSARQFPNYSSELNVNALLLGDSALYLCASSFDRSSGNTIYFGEGSWLTVV.

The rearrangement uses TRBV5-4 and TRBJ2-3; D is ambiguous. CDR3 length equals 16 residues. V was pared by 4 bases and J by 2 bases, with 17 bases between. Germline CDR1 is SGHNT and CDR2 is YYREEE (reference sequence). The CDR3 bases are TGTGCCAGCAGCCCTAAGTTCGGAGAGCCCACAGATACGCAGTATTTT. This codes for CASSPKFGEPTDTQYF.

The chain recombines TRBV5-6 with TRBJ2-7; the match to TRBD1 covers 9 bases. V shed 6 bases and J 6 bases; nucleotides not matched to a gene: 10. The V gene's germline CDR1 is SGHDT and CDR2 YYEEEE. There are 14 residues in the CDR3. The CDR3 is CASTNTDRGSEQYF. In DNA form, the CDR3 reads TGTGCCAGCACCAATACCGACAGGGGGAGCGAGCAGTACTTC.

The CDR3 DNA is TGCAGCGTAGGATCGACAGGGGTGGCCATGAACACTGAAGCTTTCTTT. Translating it yields CSVGSTGVAMNTEAFF. The J gene is TRBJ1-1, the V gene TRBV29-1; 8 bases line up with TRBD1. Germline CDR1 is SQVTM and CDR2 is ANQGSEA. The CDR3 is made up of 16 amino acids. The ends lost 6 bases at V and 0 bases at J; junction bases unmatched: 12.

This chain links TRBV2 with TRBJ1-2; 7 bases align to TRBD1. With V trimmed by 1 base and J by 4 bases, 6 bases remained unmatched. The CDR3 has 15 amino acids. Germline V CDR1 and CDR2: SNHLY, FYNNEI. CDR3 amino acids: CASSEEGALAYGYTF. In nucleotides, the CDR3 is TGTGCCAGCAGTGAAGAGGGGGCGCTTGCCTATGGCTACACCTTC. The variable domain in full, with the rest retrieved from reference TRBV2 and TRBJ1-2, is EPEVTQTPSHQVTQMGQEVILRCVPISNHLYFYWYRQILGQKVEFLVSFYNNEISEKSEIFDDQFSVERPDGSNFTLKIRSTKLEDSAMYFCASSEEGALAYGYTFGSGTRLTVV.

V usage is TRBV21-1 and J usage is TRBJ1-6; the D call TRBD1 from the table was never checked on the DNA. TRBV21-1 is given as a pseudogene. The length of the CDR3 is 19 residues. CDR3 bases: TGTGCCAGCAGCAAAGCCCCGAAGTGGCCAACAGGAGTCTATTCACCCCTCCACTTT. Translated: CASSKAPKWPTGVYSPLHF.

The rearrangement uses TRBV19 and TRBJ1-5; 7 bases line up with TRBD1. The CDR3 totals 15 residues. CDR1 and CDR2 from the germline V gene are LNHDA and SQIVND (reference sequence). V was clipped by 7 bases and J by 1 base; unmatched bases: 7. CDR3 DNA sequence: TGTGCCAGTAATAAGGGACAGCCCAGCAATCAGCCCCAGCATTTT. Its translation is CASNKGQPSNQPQHF.

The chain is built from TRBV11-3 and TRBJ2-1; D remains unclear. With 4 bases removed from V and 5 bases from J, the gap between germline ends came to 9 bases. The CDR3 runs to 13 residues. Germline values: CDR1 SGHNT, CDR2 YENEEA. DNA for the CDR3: TGTGCCAGCAGCTCCCGCGAGGACAATGAGCAGTTCTTC. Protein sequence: CASSSREDNEQFF. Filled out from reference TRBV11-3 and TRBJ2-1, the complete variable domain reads EAGVVQSPRYKIIEKKQPVAFWCNPISGHNTLYWYLQNLGQGPELLIRYENEEAVDDSQLPKDRFSAERLKGVDSTLKIQPAELGDSAVYLCASSSREDNEQFFGPGTRLTVL.

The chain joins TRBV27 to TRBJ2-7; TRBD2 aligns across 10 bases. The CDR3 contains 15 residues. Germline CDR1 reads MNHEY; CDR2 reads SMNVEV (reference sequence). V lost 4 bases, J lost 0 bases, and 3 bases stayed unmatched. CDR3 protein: CASSSRLAGSYEQYF. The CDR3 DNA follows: TGTGCCAGCAGTTCTCGACTAGCGGGCTCCTACGAGCAGTACTTC.

CDR3 residues: CASSLNGATQETQYF. CDR3 DNA sequence: TGTGCCAGCAGCTTAAATGGTGCGACACAAGAGACCCAGTACTTC. The J gene is TRBJ2-5, the V gene TRBV7-6; no firm D call. The CDR3 runs 15 residues. Germline V gene sequence: CDR1 SGHVS, CDR2 FNYEAQ. Trimming shortened V by 2 bases and J by 2 bases, and 12 bases separated the two germline ends.

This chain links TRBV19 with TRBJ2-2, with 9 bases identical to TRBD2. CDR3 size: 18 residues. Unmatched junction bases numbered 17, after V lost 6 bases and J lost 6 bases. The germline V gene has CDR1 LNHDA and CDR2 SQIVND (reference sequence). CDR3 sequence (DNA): TGTGCCAGTAGGGGGGGGACTAGCAAACCCATCGTATCCGGGGAGCTGTTTTTT. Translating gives CASRGGTSKPIVSGELFF.

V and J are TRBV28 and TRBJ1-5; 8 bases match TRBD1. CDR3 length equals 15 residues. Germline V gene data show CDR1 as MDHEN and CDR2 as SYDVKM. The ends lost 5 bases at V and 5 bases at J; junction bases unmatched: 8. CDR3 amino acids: CASSKYGTGYQPQHF. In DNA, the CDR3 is TGTGCCAGCAGTAAATACGGGACAGGCTATCAGCCCCAGCATTTT. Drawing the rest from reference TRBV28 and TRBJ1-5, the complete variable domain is DVKVTQSSRYLVKRTGEKVFLECVQDMDHENMFWYRQDPGLGLRLIYFSYDVKMKEKGDIPEGYSVSREKKERFSLILESASTNQTSMYLCASSKYGTGYQPQHFGDGTRLSIL.

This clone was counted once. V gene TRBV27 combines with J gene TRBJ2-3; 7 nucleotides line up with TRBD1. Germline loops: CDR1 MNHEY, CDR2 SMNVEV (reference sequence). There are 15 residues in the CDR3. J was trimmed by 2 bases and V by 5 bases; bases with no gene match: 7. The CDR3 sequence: CASSKWDSPTDTQYF. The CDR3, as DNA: TGTGCCAGCAGTAAATGGGACAGTCCCACAGATACGCAGTATTTT.

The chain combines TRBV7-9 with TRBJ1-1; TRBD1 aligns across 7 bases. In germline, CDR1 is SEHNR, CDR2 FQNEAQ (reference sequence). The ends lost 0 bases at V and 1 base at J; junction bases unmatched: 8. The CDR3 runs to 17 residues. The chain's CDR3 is CASSLAGQSVGNTEAFF. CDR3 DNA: TGTGCCAGCAGCTTAGCGGGACAGTCTGTCGGGAACACTGAAGCTTTCTTT.

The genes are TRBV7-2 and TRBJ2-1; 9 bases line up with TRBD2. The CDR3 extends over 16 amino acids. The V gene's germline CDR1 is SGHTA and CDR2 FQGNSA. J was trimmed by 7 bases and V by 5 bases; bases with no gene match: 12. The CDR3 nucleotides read TGTGCCAGCAGCCCTACCCTGACTAGCGGTGGGAATGAGCAGTTCTTC. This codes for CASSPTLTSGGNEQFF.

The CDR3: CASSWDRGYGYTF. The CDR3 nucleotides are TGTGCCAGCAGTTGGGACAGGGGGTATGGCTACACCTTC. The V call is TRBV28, the J call TRBJ1-2; 11 nucleotides line up with TRBD1. V shed 4 bases, J shed 5 bases, and the junction held 0 bases outside the gene matches. Looked up from germline, CDR1 is MDHEN and CDR2 is SYDVKM. This CDR3 spans 13 amino acids.

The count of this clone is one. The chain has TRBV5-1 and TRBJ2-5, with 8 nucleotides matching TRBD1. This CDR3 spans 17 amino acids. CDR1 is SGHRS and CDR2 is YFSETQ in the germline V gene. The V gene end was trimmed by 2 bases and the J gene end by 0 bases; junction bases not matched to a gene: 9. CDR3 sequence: CASSLYWTGLNQETQYF. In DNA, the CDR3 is TGCGCCAGCAGCTTATATTGGACAGGGTTGAACCAAGAGACCCAGTACTTC.

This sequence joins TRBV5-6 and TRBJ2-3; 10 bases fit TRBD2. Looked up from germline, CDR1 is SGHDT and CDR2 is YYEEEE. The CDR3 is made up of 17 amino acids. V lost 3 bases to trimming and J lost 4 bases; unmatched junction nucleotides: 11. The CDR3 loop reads CASSSLAGGEWADTQYF. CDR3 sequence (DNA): TGTGCCAGCAGCTCCTTAGCGGGAGGTGAATGGGCAGATACGCAGTATTTT.

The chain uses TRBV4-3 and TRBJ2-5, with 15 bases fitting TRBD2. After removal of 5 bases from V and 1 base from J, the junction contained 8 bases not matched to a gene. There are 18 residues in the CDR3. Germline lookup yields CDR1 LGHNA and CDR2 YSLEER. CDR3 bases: TGCGCCAGCAGCTTGGGACTAGCGGGGGGTCCACTCCAAGAGACCCAGTACTTC. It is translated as CASSLGLAGGPLQETQYF.

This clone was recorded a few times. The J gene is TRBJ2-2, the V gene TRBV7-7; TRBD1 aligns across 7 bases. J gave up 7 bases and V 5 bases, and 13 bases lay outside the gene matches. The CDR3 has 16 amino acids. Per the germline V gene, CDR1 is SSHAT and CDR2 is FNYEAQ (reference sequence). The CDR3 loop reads CASSPTGTETGGELFF. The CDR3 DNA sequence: TGTGCCAGCAGCCCGACCGGGACAGAGACCGGCGGGGAGCTGTTTTTT.